This T cell receptor beta chain was captured by sequencing in a study of CD8+ T cells in alopecia areata. Germline CDR1 is GTSNPN and CDR2 is SVGIG (reference sequence). The CDR3 extends over 13 amino acids. Trimming shortened V by 0 bases and J by 5 bases, and 8 bases separated the two germline ends. RNA extraction and reverse transcription yielded cDNA as sequencing template. Libraries were prepared by immunoSEQ multiplex PCR; TCRdb keeps only in-frame clonotypes and omits some of them. The profile shows approximately 150,000 clones, 55% to 65% of them singletons. Specimen: CD4+ T cells sorted from blood. The sequence derives from a human donor in good health. The V and J genes are TRBV30 and TRBJ2-1; the D gene is possibly TRBD2 (6 bases). This CDR3 is CAWSVRLDNEQFF. CDR3 DNA: TGTGCCTGGAGTGTACGACTAGACAATGAGCAGTTCTTC.